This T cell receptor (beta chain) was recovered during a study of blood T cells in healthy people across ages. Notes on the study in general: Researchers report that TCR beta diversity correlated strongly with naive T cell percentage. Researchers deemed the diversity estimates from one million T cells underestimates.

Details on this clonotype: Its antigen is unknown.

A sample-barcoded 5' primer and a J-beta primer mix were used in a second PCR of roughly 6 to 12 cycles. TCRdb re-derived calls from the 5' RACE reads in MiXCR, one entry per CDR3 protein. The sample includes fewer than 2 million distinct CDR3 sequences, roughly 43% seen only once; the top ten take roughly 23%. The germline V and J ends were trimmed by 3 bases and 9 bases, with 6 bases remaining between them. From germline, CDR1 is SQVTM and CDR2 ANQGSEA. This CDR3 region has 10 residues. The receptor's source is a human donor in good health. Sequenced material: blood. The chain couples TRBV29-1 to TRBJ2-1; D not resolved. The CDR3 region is CSVDHSEQFF. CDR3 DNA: TGCAGCGTTGATCACAGTGAGCAGTTCTTC.